This T cell receptor beta chain was sequenced for a study of type 1 and type 2 diabetes patients. The wider study: Donors were type 1 diabetes, type 2 diabetes, or nondiabetic controls. T cells were magnetically sorted from PBMCs as CD4+ or CD8+ subsets. Study observations and caveats: Type 2 diabetes and control V and J usage correlated highly, around 0.97.

Donors had no other autoimmune disease or infection in four weeks. Per the germline V gene, CDR1 is DFQATT and CDR2 is SNEGSKA (reference sequence). The CDR3 contains 13 residues. J lost 8 bases, V lost 3 bases, and 7 bases had no gene match. PCR was run on genomic DNA. The TCR beta CDR3 region was amplified using 30 forward and 13 reverse primers. Using its own MiXCR run on the multiplex PCR reads, TCRdb lists one record per CDR3 protein. Of a few hundred thousand distinct CDR3 sequences in the sample, 45% to 60% were seen once. Concerning this clonotype: Its antigen is unknown.

The rearrangement uses TRBV20-1 and TRBJ1-1; 9 bases agree with TRBD1. This receptor was taken from a man between 18 and 29 years old with type 2 diabetes. The material sequenced was peripheral blood mononuclear cells (PBMCs). The CDR3 region is CSARNRGPSEAFF. The CDR3 region has the DNA TGCAGTGCTAGGAACAGGGGGCCAAGCGAAGCTTTCTTT.